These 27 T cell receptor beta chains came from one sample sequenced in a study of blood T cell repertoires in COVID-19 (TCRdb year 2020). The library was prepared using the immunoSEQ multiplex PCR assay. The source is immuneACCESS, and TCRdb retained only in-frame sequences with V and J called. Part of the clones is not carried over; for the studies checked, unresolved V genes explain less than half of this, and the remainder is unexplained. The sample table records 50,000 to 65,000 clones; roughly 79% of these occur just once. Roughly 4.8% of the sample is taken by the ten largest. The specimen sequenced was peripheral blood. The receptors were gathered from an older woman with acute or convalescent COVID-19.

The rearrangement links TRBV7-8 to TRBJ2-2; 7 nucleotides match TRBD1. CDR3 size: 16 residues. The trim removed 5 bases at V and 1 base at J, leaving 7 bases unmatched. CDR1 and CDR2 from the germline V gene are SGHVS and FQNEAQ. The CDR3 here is CASSGLGTVNTGELFF. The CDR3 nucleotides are TGTGCCAGCAGCGGTTTAGGGACAGTGAACACCGGGGAGCTGTTTTTT. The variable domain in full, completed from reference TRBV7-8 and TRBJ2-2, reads GAGVSQSPRYKVAKRGQDVALRCDPISGHVSLFWYQQALGQGPEFLTYFQNEAQLDKSGLPSDRFFAERPEGSVSTLKIQRTQQEDSAVYLCASSGLGTVNTGELFFGEGSRLTVL.

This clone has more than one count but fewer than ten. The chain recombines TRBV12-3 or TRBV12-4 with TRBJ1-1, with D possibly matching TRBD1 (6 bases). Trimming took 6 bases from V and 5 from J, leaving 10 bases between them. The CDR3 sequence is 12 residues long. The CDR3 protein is CASRPTGTEAFF. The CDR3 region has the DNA TGTGCCAGCAGACCCACAGGGACTGAAGCTTTCTTT.

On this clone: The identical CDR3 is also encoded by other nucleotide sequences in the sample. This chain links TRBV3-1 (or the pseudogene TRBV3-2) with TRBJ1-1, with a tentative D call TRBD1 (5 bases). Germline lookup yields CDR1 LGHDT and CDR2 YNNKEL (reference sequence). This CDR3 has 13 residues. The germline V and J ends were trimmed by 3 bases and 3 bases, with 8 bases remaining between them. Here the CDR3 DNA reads TGTGCCAGCAGCCAGGGCAGGGACACTGAAGCTTTCTTT. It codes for CASSQGRDTEAFF.

This chain's CDR3 is CATSPRRGLSSYNEQFF. CDR3 nucleotide sequence: TGTGCCACCAGCCCGAGACGCGGGTTGAGCTCCTACAATGAGCAGTTCTTC. This sequence joins TRBV15 and TRBJ2-1; perhaps TRBD2 as D (5 bases). The CDR3 loop spans 17 amino acids. Trimming removed 5 bases from V and 0 bases from J, with 17 bases in between. Germline assignment: CDR1 LNHNV and CDR2 YYDKDF (reference sequence).

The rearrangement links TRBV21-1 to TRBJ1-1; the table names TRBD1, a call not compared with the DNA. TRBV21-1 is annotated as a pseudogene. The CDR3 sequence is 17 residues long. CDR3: CASSKDPGLSVNTEAFF. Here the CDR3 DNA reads TGTGCCAGCAGCAAAGATCCAGGGTTGTCCGTGAACACTGAAGCTTTCTTT.

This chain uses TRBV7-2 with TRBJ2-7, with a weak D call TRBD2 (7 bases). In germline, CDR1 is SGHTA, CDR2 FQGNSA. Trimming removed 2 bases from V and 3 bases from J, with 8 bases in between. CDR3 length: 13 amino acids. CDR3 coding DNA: TGTGCCAGCAGCTTAAGGGGGGGCTACGAGCAGTACTTC. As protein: CASSLRGGYEQYF.

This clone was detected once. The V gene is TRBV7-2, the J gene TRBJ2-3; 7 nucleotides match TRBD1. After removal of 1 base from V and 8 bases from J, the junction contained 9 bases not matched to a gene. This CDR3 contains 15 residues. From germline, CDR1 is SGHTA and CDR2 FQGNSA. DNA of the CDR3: TGTGCCAGCAGCTTAGGACAGGGCGGTTCCAGTACGCAGTATTTT. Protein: CASSLGQGGSSTQYF. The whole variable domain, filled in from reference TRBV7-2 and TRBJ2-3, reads GAGVSQSPSNKVTEKGKDVELRCDPISGHTALYWYRQSLGQGLEFLIYFQGNSAPDKSGLPSDRFSAERTGGSVSTLTIQRTQQEDSAVYLCASSLGQGGSSTQYFGPGTRLTVL.

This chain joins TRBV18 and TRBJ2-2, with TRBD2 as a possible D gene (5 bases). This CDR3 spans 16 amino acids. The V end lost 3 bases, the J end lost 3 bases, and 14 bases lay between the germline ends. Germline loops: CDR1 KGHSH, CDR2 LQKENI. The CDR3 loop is CASSPWNGVDTGELFF. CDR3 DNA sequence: TGTGCCAGCTCACCGTGGAACGGGGTGGACACCGGGGAGCTGTTTTTT.

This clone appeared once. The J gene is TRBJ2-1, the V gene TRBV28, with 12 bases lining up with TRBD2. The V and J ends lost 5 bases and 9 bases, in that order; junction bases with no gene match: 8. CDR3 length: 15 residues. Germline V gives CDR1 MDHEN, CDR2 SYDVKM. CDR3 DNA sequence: TGTGCCAGCAGTCGACTAGCGGGGGCCGGGGGTGAGCAGTTCTTC. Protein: CASSRLAGAGGEQFF.

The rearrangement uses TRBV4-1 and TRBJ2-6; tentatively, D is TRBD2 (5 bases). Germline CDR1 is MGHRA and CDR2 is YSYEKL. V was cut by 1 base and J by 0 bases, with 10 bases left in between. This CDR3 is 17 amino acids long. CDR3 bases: TGCGCCAGCAGCCAAGGTAGCGCCGTCTCTGGGGCCAACGTCCTGACTTTC. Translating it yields CASSQGSAVSGANVLTF.

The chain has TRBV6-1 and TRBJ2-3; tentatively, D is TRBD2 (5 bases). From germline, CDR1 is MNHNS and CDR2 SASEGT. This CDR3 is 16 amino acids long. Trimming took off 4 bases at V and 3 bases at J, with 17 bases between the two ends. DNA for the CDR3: TGTGCCAGCAGTGTGGGTAACCCGGCGGGTACAGATACGCAGTATTTT. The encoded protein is CASSVGNPAGTDTQYF.

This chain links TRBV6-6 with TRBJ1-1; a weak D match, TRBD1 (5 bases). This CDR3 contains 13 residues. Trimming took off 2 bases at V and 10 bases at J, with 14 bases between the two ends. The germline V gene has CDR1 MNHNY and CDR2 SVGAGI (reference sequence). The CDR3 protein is CASSYLGYGGAFF. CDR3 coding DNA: TGTGCCAGCAGTTACCTGGGGTACGGGGGAGCTTTCTTT.

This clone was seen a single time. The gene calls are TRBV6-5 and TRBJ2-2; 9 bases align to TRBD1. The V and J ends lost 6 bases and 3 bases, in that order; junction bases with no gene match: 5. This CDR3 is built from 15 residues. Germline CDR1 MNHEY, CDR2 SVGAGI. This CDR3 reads CASSRGQGYTGELFF. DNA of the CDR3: TGTGCCAGCAGCCGGGGACAGGGTTACACCGGGGAGCTGTTTTTT.

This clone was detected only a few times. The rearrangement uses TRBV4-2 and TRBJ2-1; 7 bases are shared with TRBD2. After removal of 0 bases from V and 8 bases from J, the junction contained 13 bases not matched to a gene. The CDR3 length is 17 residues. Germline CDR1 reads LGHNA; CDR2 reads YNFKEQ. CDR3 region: CASSQDYSGLTADEQFF. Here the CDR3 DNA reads TGTGCCAGCAGCCAAGATTATAGCGGGCTAACGGCAGATGAGCAGTTCTTC.

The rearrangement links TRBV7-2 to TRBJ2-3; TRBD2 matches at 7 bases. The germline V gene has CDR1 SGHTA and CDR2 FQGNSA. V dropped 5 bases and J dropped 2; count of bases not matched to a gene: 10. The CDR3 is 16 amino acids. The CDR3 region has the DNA TGTGCCAGCAGCCTCCGACTAGCCGGGCCCACAGATACGCAGTATTTT. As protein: CASSLRLAGPTDTQYF.

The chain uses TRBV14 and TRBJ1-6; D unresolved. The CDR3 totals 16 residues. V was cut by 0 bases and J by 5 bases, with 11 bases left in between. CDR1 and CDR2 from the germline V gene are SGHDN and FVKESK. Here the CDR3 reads CASSQERIENNSPLHF. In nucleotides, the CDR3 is TGTGCCAGCAGCCAAGAGCGAATAGAAAATAATTCACCCCTCCACTTT.

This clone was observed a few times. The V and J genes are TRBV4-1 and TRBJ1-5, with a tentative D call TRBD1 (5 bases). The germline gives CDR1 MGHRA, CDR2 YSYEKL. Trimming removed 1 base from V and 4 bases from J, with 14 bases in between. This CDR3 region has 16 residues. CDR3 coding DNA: TGCGCCAGCAGCCAAGGGGAGGGGCAGGGTAATCAGCCCCAGCATTTT. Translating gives CASSQGEGQGNQPQHF.

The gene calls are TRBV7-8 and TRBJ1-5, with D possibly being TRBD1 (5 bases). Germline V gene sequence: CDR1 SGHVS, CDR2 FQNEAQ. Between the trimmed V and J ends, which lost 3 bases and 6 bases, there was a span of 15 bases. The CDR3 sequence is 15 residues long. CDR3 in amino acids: CASSFVQGPGQPQHF. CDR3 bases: TGTGCCAGCAGCTTCGTCCAGGGTCCTGGTCAGCCCCAGCATTTT.

For the CDR3, the DNA is TGCGCCAGCAGCTCAGGACAGGGTTCGTACGAGCAGTACTTC. Its protein product is CASSSGQGSYEQYF. V is TRBV5-1 and J is TRBJ2-7; TRBD1 matches at 8 bases. This CDR3 comprises 14 residues. After removal of 3 bases from V and 4 bases from J, the junction contained 6 bases not matched to a gene. CDR1 and CDR2 from the germline V gene are SGHRS and YFSETQ.

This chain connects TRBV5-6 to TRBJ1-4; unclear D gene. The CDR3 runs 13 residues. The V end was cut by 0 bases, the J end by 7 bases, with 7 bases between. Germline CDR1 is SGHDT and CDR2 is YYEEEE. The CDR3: CASSLGATEKLFF. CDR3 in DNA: TGTGCCAGCAGCTTGGGGGCAACTGAAAAACTGTTTTTT. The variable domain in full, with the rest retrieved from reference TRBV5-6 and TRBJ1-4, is DAGVTQSPTHLIKTRGQQVTLRCSPKSGHDTVSWYQQALGQGPQFIFQYYEEEERQRGNFPDRFSGHQFPNYSSELNVNALLLGDSALYLCASSLGATEKLFFGSGTQLSVL.

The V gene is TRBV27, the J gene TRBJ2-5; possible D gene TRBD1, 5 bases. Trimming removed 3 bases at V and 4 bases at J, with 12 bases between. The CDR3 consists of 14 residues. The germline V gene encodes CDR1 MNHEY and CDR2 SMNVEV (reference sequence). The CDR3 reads CASSLTIGAETQYF. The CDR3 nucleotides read TGTGCCAGCAGTTTGACGATAGGGGCAGAGACCCAGTACTTC.

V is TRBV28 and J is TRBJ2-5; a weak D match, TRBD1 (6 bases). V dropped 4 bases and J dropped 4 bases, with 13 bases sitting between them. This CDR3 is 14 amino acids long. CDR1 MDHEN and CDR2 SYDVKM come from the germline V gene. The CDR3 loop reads CASSSGVMRETQYF. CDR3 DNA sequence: TGTGCCAGCAGTTCAGGGGTAATGAGAGAGACCCAGTACTTC.

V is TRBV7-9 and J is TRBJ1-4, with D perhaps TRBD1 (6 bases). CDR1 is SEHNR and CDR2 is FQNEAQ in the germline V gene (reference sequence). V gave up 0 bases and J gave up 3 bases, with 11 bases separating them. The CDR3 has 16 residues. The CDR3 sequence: CASSLALGGSNEKLFF. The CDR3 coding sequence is TGTGCCAGCAGCTTAGCGCTTGGGGGCTCTAATGAAAAACTGTTTTTT.

The CDR3 nucleotides read TGCGCCAGCGGGGCGGGGGAGCCTACAGATACGCAGTATTTT. Its protein is CASGAGEPTDTQYF. The chain carries TRBV5-1 and TRBJ2-3; TRBD2 aligns across 7 bases. This CDR3 spans 14 amino acids. Germline V CDR1 and CDR2: SGHRS, YFSETQ. With V trimmed by 7 bases and J by 3 bases, 8 bases remained unmatched.

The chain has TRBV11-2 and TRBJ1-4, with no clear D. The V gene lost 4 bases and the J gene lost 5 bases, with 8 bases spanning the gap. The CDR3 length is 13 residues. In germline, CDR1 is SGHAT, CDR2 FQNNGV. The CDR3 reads CASSSDRNEKLFF. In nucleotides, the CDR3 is TGTGCCAGCAGCTCAGACCGGAATGAAAAACTGTTTTTT.

CDR3: CASIKQGSNSPLHF. In nucleotides, the CDR3 is TGTGCCAGCATTAAACAGGGTTCCAATTCACCCCTCCACTTT. J is TRBJ1-6 and V is TRBV6-5, with D perhaps matching TRBD1 (6 bases). The CDR3 is 14 amino acids. V was pared by 7 bases and J by 7 bases, with 14 bases between. Germline CDR1 is MNHEY and CDR2 is SVGAGI.

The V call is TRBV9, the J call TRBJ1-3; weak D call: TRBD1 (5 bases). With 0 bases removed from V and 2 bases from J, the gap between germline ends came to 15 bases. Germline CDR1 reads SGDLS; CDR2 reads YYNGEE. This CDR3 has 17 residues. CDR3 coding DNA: TGTGCCAGCAGCGTAGCTCAAGGGGCCACTCCTGGAAACACCATATATTTT. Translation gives CASSVAQGATPGNTIYF.